Listed below are T cell receptor beta chains from one sample, sequenced in a study of Ad26.COV2.S vaccination and SARS-CoV-2 variants. The method was immunoSEQ multiplex PCR; TCRdb's version includes in-frame clones alone and lacks a portion of them. The table includes roughly 250,000 clones, around nine tenths detected once. The sample was peripheral blood, taken in a trial of Ad26.COV2.S vaccine versus placebo. Receptor source: a person aged 18-65 years who received the Ad26.COV2.S COVID-19 vaccine or a placebo. Each CDR3 is given with its conserved first and last residue. A D gene is named only where the DNA matches it firmly. Only part of the rows carry a size: once, few, many, or a class if the clone is expanded.

.,TRBV5-1,.,TRBJ2-1,CASSLGGSYNEQFF,TGCGCCAGCAGCTTGGGAGGTTCCTACAATGAGCAGTTCTTC
.,TRBV19,.,TRBJ2-3,CASSLSVPGTDTQYF,TGTGCCAGTAGTTTATCAGTTCCTGGCACAGATACGCAGTATTTT
.,TRBV4-2,.,TRBJ1-2,CASSQNRGRGENGYTF,TGTGCCAGCAGCCAAAACCGAGGCAGGGGAGAGAATGGCTACACCTTC
.,TRBV28,.,TRBJ1-5,CASSLGPPQHF,TGTGCCAGCAGCCTCGGTCCGCCCCAGCATTTT
.,TRBV5-5,TRBD1,TRBJ1-2,CASSLSGTGSNYGYTF,TGTGCCAGCAGCTTGAGTGGGACAGGATCTAACTATGGCTACACCTTC
few,TRBV4-2,.,TRBJ2-2,CASSLTRGAVTGELFF,TGTGCCAGCAGCCTTACACGGGGGGCGGTCACCGGGGAGCTGTTTTTT
.,TRBV24-1,.,TRBJ1-5,CATSDSAGRQPQHF,TGTGCCACCAGTGATTCGGCAGGGAGACAGCCCCAGCATTTT
few,TRBV4-2,.,TRBJ2-7,CASSQDLGDSPEELSYEQYF,TGTGCCAGCAGCCAAGATTTAGGCGACAGCCCAGAGGAACTTTCCTACGAGCAGTACTTC
.,TRBV11-2,TRBD1,TRBJ2-5,CASRSFISSGQGLRETQYF,TGTGCCAGCAGAAGCTTTATTTCCTCGGGACAGGGGCTTCGGGAGACCCAGTACTTC
few,TRBV30,.,TRBJ1-3,CAWRQGNTIYF,TGTGCCTGGAGGCAGGGGAACACCATATATTTT
.,TRBV5-4,.,TRBJ2-2,CASNPRGAKYTGELFF,TGTGCCAGCAATCCACGAGGGGCTAAATACACCGGGGAGCTGTTTTTT
.,TRBV4-3,TRBD2,TRBJ2-5,CASSQDGLAGEGGETQYF,TGCGCCAGCAGCCAAGATGGTCTAGCGGGAGAGGGAGGAGAGACCCAGTACTTC
.,TRBV19,.,TRBJ1-2,CASNRRADYGYTF,TGTGCCAGTAACCGCCGGGCAGATTATGGCTACACCTTC
.,TRBV5-1,.,TRBJ2-3,CASSLEATDTQYF,TGCGCCAGCAGCTTGGAGGCCACAGATACGCAGTATTTT
.,TRBV25-1,.,TRBJ2-4,CASSQTEVAKNIQYF,TGTGCCAGCAGCCAGACAGAAGTAGCCAAAAACATTCAGTACTTC
.,TRBV25-1,.,TRBJ1-1,CASSEFGLEAFF,TGTGCCAGCAGTGAATTCGGCCTTGAAGCTTTCTTT
.,TRBV5-5,TRBD1,TRBJ2-1,CASSPTMDRGRYEQFF,TGTGCCAGCAGTCCCACCATGGACAGGGGTCGGTACGAGCAGTTCTTC
.,TRBV19,TRBD1,TRBJ1-4,CASSTQGVDLVKLFF,TGTGCCAGTAGTACGCAGGGGGTAGACTTGGTAAAACTGTTTTTT
.,TRBV7-9,.,TRBJ1-3,CASSLPPRSTGNTIYF,TGTGCCAGCAGCCTCCCCCCCCGGTCCACTGGAAACACCATATATTTT
once,TRBV15,TRBD1,TRBJ1-6,CATSRETGSYNSPLHF,TGTGCCACCAGCAGAGAGACAGGGTCCTATAATTCACCCCTCCACTTT
.,TRBV4-3,.,TRBJ2-1,CASSWTSRGEQFF,TGCGCCAGCAGCTGGACTAGCAGGGGGGAGCAGTTCTTC
.,TRBV5-6,.,TRBJ2-5,CASSPGKGTETQYF,TGTGCCAGCAGCCCCGGAAAGGGTACGGAGACCCAGTACTTC
.,TRBV2,.,TRBJ2-1,CASRREGFAEQFF,TGTGCCAGCAGACGGGAAGGTTTCGCTGAGCAGTTCTTC
.,TRBV9,TRBD2,TRBJ2-5,CASSGSSGGAGETQYF,TGTGCCAGCAGCGGATCCAGCGGGGGGGCAGGGGAGACCCAGTACTTC
.,TRBV12-3/TRBV12-4,TRBD2,TRBJ2-3,CASSLQTSGQYF,TGTGCCAGCAGTTTACAGACTAGCGGGCAGTATTTT
.,TRBV7-3,TRBD2,TRBJ2-1,CASSLQAGVVYNEQFF,TGTGCCAGCAGCCTCCAAGCGGGAGTGGTCTACAATGAGCAGTTCTTC
.,TRBV6-5,.,TRBJ2-3,CASSTLDTQYF,TGTGCCAGCAGCACTCTCGATACGCAGTATTTT
once,TRBV5-1,TRBD1,TRBJ2-7,CASSLAGQGVNEQYF,TGCGCCAGCAGCTTGGCGGGACAGGGGGTCAACGAGCAGTACTTC
.,TRBV4-1,.,TRBJ2-1,CASSQDRGIEQFF,TGCGCCAGCAGCCAAGATCGAGGGATAGAGCAGTTCTTC
.,TRBV6-6,.,TRBJ2-7,CASSSTERGGYEQYF,TGTGCCAGCAGCTCTACGGAGAGGGGGGGATACGAGCAGTACTTC
many,TRBV6-5,.,TRBJ1-1,CASSPRENTEAFF,TGTGCCAGCAGTCCTCGGGAAAACACTGAAGCTTTCTTT
.,TRBV4-1,.,TRBJ1-2,CASSHPGGALLSRNGYTF,TGCGCCAGCAGCCATCCCGGAGGGGCGTTACTTTCCCGGAATGGCTACACCTTC
.,TRBV5-5,.,TRBJ2-1,CASSLGGYNEQFF,TGTGCCAGCAGCTTGGGGGGCTACAATGAGCAGTTCTTC
.,TRBV6-1,.,TRBJ1-5,CASSDLAGNQPQHF,TGTGCCAGCAGTGATCTAGCGGGGAATCAGCCCCAGCATTTT
.,TRBV27,.,TRBJ1-3,CASSQTGGNTIYF,TGTGCCAGTTCGCAAACGGGTGGAAACACCATATATTTT